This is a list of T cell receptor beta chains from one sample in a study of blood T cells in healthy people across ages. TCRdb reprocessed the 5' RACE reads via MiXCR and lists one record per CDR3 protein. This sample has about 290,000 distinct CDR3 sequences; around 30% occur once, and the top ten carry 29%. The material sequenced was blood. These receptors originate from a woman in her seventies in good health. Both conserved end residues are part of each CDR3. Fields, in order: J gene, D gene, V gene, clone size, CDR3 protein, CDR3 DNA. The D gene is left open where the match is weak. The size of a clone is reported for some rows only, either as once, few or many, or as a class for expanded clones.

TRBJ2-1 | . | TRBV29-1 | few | CSVDFGRVEYNEQFF | TGCAGCGTTGACTTCGGCAGGGTTGAATACAATGAGCAGTTCTTC
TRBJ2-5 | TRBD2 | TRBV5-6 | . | CASSLEIAGDSETQYF | TGTGCCAGCAGCTTGGAGATAGCGGGAGACTCGGAGACCCAGTACTTC
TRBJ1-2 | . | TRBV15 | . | CATSRGGADISNHGYTF | TGTGCCACCAGCAGGGGCGGAGCAGATATCTCTAACCATGGCTACACCTTC
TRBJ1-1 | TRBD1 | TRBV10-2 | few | CASSGPKRQGARMDTEAFF | TGCGCCAGCAGTGGCCCCAAGCGACAGGGGGCACGCATGGACACTGAAGCTTTCTTT
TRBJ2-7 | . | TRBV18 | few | CASSLARETYEQYF | TGTGCCAGCTCCCTCGCCCGGGAGACCTACGAGCAGTACTTC
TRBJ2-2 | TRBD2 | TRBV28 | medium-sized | CASQGTSGSNTGELFF | TGTGCCAGTCAGGGGACTAGCGGTTCTAACACCGGGGAGCTGTTTTTT
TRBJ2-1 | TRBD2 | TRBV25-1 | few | CASSQRESSGEQFF | TGTGCCAGCAGTCAGCGGGAGTCAAGTGGGGAGCAGTTCTTC
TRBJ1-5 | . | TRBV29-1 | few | CSVVGDGNQPQHF | TGCAGCGTTGTAGGGGACGGCAATCAGCCCCAGCATTTT
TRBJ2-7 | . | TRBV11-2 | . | CASRLVGGHEQYF | TGTGCCAGCAGGCTAGTGGGAGGCCACGAGCAGTACTTC
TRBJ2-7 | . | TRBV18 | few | CASSPERYEQYF | TGTGCCAGCTCGCCGGAGCGCTACGAGCAGTACTTC
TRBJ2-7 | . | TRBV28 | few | CASSLVDLNYEQYF | TGTGCCAGCAGTTTAGTCGACCTCAACTACGAGCAGTACTTC
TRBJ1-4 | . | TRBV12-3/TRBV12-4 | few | CASSDSPPATNEKLFF | TGTGCCAGCAGTGACTCGCCCCCAGCAACTAATGAAAAACTGTTTTTT
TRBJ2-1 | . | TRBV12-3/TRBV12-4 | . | CASSLTTGAQFF | TGTGCCAGCAGTTTAACCACGGGGGCGCAGTTCTTC
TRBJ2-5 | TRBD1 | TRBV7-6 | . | CASSPQPGQGFQQYF | TGTGCCAGCAGCCCCCAACCGGGACAGGGGTTCCAGCAGTACTTC
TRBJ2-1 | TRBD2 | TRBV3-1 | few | CASSRSGSDNEQFF | TGTGCCAGCAGCCGGAGCGGGAGTGACAATGAGCAGTTCTTC
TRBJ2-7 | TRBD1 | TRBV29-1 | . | CSVRWDRGPSYEQYF | TGCAGCGTTCGATGGGACAGGGGGCCATCCTACGAGCAGTACTTC
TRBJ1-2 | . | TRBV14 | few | CASSQLSPRDGYTF | TGTGCCAGCAGCCAACTTTCGCCCCGGGACGGCTACACCTTC
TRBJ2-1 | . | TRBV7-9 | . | CASELRESSEQFF | TGTGCCAGCGAACTCCGGGAGAGTAGTGAGCAGTTCTTC
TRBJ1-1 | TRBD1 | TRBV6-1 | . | CASHPTGANAEAFF | TGTGCCAGCCACCCAACAGGGGCGAACGCTGAAGCTTTCTTT
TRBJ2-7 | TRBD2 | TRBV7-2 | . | CASSLIAGGFYEQYF | TGTGCCAGCAGCTTAATAGCGGGAGGATTCTACGAGCAGTACTTC
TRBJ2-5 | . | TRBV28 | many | CASRSMGSVETQYF | TGTGCCAGCAGATCCATGGGGTCTGTAGAGACCCAGTACTTC
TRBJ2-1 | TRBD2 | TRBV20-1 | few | CSANTPAGGSPNEQFF | TGCAGTGCTAATACCCCAGCGGGAGGTAGTCCGAATGAGCAGTTCTTC
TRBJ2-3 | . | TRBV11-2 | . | CASSLEGIYQETQYF | TGTGCCAGCAGCTTAGAAGGGATATACCAAGAGACCCAGTACTTT
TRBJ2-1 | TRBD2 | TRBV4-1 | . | CASSPIAGRYNEQFF | TGCGCCAGCAGCCCAATAGCGGGTCGCTACAATGAGCAGTTCTTC
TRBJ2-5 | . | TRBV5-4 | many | CASSSKQETQYF | TGTGCCAGCAGCTCTAAACAAGAGACCCAGTACTTC
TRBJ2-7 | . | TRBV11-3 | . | CASSLNSLTEQYF | TGTGCCAGCAGCTTGAACAGTCTTACCGAGCAGTACTTC
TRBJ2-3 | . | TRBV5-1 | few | CASTETDTQYF | TGCGCCAGCACCGAAACAGATACGCAGTATTTT
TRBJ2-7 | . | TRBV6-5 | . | CASTAEGAINEQYF | TGTGCCAGCACGGCGGAGGGAGCAATAAACGAGCAGTACTTC
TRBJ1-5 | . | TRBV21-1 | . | CASSPRRERGSQPQRF | TGTGCCAGCAGCCCCCGCCGGGAAAGGGGTAGCCAACCCCAGCGTTTT
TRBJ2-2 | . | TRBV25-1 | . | CASSATPGSMSPGELFF | TGTGCCAGCAGCGCAACCCCGGGGAGCATGAGCCCCGGGGAGCTGTTTTTT
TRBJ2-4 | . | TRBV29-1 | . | CSYEDGHVDNIQYF | TGCAGCTATGAGGACGGACATGTCGACAACATTCAGTACTTC
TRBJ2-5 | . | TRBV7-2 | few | CASSAQGIETQYF | TGTGCCAGCAGCGCTCAGGGTATAGAGACCCAGTACTTC
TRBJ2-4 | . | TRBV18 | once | CASSLGGVTKNIQYF | TGTGCCAGCTCACTTGGAGGGGTAACCAAAAACATTCAGTACTTC